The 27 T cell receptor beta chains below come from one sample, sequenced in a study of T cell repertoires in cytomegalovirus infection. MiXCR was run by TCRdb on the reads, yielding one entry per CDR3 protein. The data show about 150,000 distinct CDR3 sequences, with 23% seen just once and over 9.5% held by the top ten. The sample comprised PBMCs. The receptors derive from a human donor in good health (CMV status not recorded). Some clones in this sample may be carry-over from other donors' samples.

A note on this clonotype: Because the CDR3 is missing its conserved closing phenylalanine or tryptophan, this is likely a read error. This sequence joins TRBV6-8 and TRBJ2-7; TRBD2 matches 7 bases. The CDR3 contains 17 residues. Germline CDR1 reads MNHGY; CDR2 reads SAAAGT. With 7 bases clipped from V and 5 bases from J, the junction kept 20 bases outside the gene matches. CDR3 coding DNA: TGTGCCAGCAAACCCGAGAATTGGGAGGGCCGGATGGACGAGCAGTACTTA. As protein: CASKPENWEGRMDEQYL.

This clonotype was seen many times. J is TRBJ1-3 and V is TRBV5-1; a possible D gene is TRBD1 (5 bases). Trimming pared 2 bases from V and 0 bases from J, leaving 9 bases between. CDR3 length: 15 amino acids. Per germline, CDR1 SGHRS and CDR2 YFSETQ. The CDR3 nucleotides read TGCGCCAGCAGCTTTTCGGGGACCTCTGGAAACACCATATATTTT. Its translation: CASSFSGTSGNTIYF.

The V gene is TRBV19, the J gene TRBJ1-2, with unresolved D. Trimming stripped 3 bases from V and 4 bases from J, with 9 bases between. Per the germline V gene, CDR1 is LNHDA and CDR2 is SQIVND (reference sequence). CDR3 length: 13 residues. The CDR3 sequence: CASSINGLYGYTF. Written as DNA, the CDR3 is TGTGCCAGTAGTATCAACGGACTCTATGGCTACACCTTC.

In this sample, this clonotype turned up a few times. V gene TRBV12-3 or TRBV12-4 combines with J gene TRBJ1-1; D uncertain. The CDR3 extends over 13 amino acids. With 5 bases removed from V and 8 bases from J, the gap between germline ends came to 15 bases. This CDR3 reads CASSPTSIGEAFF. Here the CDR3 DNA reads TGTGCCAGCAGTCCGACTTCGATAGGGGAAGCTTTCTTT.

The CDR3 DNA follows: TGTGCCAGCAGTGGGGGGAGGGCCCCTTACGAGCAGTACTTC. As protein: CASSGGRAPYEQYF. The chain joins TRBV2 to TRBJ2-7, with 7 bases lining up with TRBD2. Germline loops: CDR1 SNHLY, CDR2 FYNNEI. The CDR3 runs to 14 residues. J lost 4 bases, V lost 4 bases, and 7 bases had no gene match. The complete variable domain, with remaining parts taken from reference TRBV2 and TRBJ2-7, reads EPEVTQTPSHQVTQMGQEVILRCVPISNHLYFYWYRQILGQKVEFLVSFYNNEISEKSEIFDDQFSVERPDGSNFTLKIRSTKLEDSAMYFCASSGGRAPYEQYFGPGTRLTVT.

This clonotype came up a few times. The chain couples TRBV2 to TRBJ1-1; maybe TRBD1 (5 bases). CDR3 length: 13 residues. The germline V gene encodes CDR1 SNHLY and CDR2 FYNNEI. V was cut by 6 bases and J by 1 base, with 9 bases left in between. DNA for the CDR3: TGTGCCAGCAGAGTCGGACAGAACACTGAAGCTTTCTTT. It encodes CASRVGQNTEAFF. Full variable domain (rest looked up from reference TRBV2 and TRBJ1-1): EPEVTQTPSHQVTQMGQEVILRCVPISNHLYFYWYRQILGQKVEFLVSFYNNEISEKSEIFDDQFSVERPDGSNFTLKIRSTKLEDSAMYFCASRVGQNTEAFFGQGTRLTVV.

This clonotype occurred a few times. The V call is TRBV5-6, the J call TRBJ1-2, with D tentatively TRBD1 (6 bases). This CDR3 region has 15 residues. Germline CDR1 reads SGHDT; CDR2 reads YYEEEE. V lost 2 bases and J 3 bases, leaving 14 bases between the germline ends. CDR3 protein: CASSLTGLGDYGYTF. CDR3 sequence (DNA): TGTGCCAGCAGCTTAACAGGGCTAGGGGACTATGGCTACACCTTC.

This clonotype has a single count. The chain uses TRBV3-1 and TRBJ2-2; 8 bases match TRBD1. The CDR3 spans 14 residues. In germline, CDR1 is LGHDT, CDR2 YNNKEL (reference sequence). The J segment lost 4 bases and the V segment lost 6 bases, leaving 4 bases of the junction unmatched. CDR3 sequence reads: CASSFQGATGELFF. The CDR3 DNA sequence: TGTGCCAGCAGTTTTCAGGGGGCCACCGGGGAGCTGTTTTTT.

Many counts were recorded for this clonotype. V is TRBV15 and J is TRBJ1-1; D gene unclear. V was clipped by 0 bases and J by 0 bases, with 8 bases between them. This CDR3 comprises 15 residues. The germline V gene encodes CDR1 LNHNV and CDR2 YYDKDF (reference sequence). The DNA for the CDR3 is TGTGCCACCAGCAGAGATCTCAGCATGAACACTGAAGCTTTCTTT. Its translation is CATSRDLSMNTEAFF.

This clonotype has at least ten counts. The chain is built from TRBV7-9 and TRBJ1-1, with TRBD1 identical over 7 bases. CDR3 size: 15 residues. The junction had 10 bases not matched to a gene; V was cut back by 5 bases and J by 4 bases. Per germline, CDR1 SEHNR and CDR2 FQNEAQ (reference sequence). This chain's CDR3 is CASSLRDSAFTEAFF. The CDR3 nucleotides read TGTGCCAGCAGCCTCCGGGACAGCGCTTTCACTGAAGCTTTCTTT. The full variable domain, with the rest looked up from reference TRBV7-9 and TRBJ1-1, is DTGVSQNPRHKITKRGQNVTFRCDPISEHNRLYWYRQTLGQGPEFLTYFQNEAQLEKSRLLSDRFSAERPKGSFSTLEIQRTEQGDSAMYLCASSLRDSAFTEAFFGQGTRLTVV.

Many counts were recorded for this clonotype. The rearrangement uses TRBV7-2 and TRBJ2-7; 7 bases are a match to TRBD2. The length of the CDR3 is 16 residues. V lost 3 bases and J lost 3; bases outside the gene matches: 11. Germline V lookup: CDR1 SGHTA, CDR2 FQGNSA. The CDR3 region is CASSFSGLPRGYEQYF. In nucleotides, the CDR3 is TGTGCCAGCAGCTTCTCGGGACTACCTAGAGGCTACGAGCAGTACTTC.

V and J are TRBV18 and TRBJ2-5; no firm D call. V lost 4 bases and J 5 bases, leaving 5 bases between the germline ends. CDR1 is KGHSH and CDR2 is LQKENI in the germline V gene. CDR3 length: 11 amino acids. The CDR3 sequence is CASSRKETQYF. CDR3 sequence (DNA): TGTGCCAGCTCACGGAAGGAGACCCAGTACTTC. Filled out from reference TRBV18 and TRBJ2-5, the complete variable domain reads NAGVMQNPRHLVRRRGQEARLRCSPMKGHSHVYWYRQLPEEGLKFMVYLQKENIIDESGMPKERFSAEFPKEGPSILRIQQVVRGDSAAYFCASSRKETQYFGPGTRLLVL.

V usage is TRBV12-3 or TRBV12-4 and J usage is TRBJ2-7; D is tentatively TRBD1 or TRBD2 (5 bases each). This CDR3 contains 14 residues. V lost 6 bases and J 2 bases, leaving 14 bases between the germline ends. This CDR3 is CASRTGTPPYEQYF. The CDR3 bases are TGTGCCAGCAGAACCGGGACCCCGCCCTACGAGCAGTACTTC.

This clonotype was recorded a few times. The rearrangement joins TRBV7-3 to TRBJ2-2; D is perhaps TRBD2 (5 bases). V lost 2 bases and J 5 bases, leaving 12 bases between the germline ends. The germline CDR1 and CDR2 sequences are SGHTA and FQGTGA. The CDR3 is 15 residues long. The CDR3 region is CASSLSDSLTGELFF. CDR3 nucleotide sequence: TGTGCCAGCAGCTTATCGGACTCCTTGACCGGGGAGCTGTTTTTT.

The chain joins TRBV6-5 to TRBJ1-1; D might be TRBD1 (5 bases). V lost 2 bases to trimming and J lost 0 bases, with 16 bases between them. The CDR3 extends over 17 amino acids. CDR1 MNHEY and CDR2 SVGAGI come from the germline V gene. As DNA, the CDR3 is TGTGCCAGCAGTTACGCGACGGACGGACAAGTGAACACTGAAGCTTTCTTT. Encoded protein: CASSYATDGQVNTEAFF.

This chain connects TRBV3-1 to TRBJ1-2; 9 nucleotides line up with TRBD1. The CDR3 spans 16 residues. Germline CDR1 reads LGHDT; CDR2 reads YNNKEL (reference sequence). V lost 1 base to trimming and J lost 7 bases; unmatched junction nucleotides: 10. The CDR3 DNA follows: TGTGCCAGCAGCCAAGGAGCTACCGGGACAGGGTTTGGCTACACCTTC. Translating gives CASSQGATGTGFGYTF.

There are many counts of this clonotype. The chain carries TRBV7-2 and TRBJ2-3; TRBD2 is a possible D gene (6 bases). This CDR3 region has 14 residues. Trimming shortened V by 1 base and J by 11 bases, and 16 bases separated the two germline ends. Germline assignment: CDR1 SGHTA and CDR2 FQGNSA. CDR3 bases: TGTGCCAGCAGCTTAGGCGGGGTCACTGTGGTGCAGTATTTT. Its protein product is CASSLGGVTVVQYF.

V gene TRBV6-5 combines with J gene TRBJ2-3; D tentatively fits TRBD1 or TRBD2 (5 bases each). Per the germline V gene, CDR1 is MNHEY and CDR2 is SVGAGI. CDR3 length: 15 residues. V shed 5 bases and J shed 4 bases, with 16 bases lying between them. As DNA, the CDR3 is TGTGCCAGCAGTACTAGACAGAGAGGGGCAGATACGCAGTATTTT. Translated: CASSTRQRGADTQYF.

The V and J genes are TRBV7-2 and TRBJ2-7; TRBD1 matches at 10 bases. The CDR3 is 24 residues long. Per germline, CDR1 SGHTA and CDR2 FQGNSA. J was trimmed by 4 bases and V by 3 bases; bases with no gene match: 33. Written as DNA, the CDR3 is TGTGCCAGCAGCTTGTCCGGGACAGGGGCCGCCCGGCTGTTAATTGGCGAGGGCAGATACGAGCAGTACTTC. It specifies CASSLSGTGAARLLIGEGRYEQYF.

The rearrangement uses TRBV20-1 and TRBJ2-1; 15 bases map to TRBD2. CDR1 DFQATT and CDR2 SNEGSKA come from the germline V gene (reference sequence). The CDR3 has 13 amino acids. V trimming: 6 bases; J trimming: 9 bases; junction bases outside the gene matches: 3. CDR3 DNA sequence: TGCAGTGCCGGGACTAGCGGGAGGACTGAGCAGTTCTTC. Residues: CSAGTSGRTEQFF.

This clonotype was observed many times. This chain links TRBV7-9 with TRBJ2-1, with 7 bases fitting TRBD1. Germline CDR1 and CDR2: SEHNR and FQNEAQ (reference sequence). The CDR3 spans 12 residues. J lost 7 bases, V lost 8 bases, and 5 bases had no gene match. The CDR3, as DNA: TGTGCCAGCTCCGAGACAGGGAATGAGCAGTTCTTC. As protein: CASSETGNEQFF.

CDR3 region: CSVEEGATEAFF. As DNA, the CDR3 is TGCAGCGTTGAGGAAGGGGCAACTGAAGCTTTCTTT. The rearrangement links TRBV29-1 to TRBJ1-1, with a tentative D call TRBD1 (5 bases). V shed 3 bases and J shed 5 bases, with 10 bases lying between them. CDR3 length: 12 amino acids. Germline lookup yields CDR1 SQVTM and CDR2 ANQGSEA.

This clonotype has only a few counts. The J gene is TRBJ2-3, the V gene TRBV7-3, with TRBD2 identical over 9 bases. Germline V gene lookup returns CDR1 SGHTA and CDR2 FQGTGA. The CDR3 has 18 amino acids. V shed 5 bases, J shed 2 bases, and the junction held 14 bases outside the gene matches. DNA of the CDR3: TGTGCCAGCAGCGTTCCTCCAGTAGCGGGAGCGACCACAGATACGCAGTATTTT. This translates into CASSVPPVAGATTDTQYF.

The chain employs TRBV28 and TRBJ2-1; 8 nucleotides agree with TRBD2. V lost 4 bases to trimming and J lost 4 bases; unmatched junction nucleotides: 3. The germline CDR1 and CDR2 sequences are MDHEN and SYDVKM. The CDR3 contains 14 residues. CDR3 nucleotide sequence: TGTGCCAGCAGTTACGGGGGGGCTTACAATGAGCAGTTCTTC. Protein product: CASSYGGAYNEQFF.

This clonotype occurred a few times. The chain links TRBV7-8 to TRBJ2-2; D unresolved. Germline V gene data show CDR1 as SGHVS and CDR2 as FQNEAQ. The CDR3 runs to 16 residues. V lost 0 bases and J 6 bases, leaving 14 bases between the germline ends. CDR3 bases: TGTGCCAGCAGCTTAGCCGGCAGGTCGTCTCCCGGGGAGCTGTTTTTT. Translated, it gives CASSLAGRSSPGELFF.

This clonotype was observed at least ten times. CDR3 sequence reads: CASSLNLQVMNTEAFF. DNA of the CDR3: TGTGCCAGCAGCTTAAATTTGCAGGTCATGAACACTGAAGCTTTCTTT. The V call is TRBV7-2, the J call TRBJ1-1; D unresolved. The CDR3 is made up of 16 amino acids. Germline V gives CDR1 SGHTA, CDR2 FQGNSA. The V end lost 2 bases, the J end lost 0 bases, and 13 bases lay between the germline ends.

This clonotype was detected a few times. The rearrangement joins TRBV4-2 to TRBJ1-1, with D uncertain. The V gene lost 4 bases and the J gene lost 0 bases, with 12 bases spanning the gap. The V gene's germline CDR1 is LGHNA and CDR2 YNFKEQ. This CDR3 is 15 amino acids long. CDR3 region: CASSPLENLNTEAFF. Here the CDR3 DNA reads TGTGCCAGCAGCCCCCTGGAGAACTTGAACACTGAAGCTTTCTTT.